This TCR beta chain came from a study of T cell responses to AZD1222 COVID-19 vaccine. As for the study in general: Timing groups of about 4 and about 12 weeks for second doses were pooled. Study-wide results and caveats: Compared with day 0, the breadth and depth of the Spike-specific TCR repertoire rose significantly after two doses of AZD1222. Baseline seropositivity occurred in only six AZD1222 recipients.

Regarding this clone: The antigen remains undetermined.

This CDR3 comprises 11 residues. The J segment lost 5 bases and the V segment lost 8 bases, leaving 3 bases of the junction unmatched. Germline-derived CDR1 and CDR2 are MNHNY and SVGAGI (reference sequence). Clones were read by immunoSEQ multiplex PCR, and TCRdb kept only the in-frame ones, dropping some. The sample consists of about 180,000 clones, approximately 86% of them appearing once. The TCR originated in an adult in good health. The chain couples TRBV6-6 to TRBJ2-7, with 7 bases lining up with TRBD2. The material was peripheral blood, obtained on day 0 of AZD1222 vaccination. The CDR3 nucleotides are TGTGCCAGCGGGGGAGGGGACGAGCAGTACTTC. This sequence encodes CASGGGDEQYF.